This T cell receptor (beta chain) appears in the sequencing data of a study of identical twins. Healthy Caucasian donors formed the entire cohort. This clonotype was recorded a few times. Its antigen is undetermined. Template switching created a universal primer site, and the cDNA included unique molecular identifiers. TCRdb re-called the 5' RACE reads through MiXCR, storing one row per CDR3 protein. Of 1.5 million to 2 million distinct CDR3 sequences listed, roughly 35% are singletons. Overall study results and limits: For zero-insertion analyses, partial confounding could come from invariant MAIT and iNKT cells. Conclusions relied on cross-sectional statistical analysis, not following the same donors.

V was trimmed by 1 base and J by 8 bases, leaving 11 bases between them. This CDR3 spans 13 amino acids. Germline values: CDR1 LGHDT, CDR2 YNNKEL (reference sequence). Sequenced sample: cord blood. This TCR was recovered from a newborn girl in good health. The chain employs TRBV3-1 and TRBJ1-1; possible D gene TRBD1, 6 bases. This CDR3 is CASSQADRTEAFF. In nucleotides, the CDR3 is TGTGCCAGCAGCCAAGCCGACAGGACCGAAGCTTTCTTT. The whole variable domain, filled in from reference TRBV3-1 and TRBJ1-1, reads DTAVSQTPKYLVTQMGNDKSIKCEQNLGHDTMYWYKQDSKKFLKIMFSYNNKELIINETVPNRFSPKSPDKAHLNLHINSLELGDSAVYFCASSQADRTEAFFGQGTRLTVV.